The 32 T cell receptor beta chains listed next were all sequenced from one sample in a study of T-cell memory formation after mild COVID-19. TCRdb reanalysed the 5' RACE reads using MiXCR and keeps one entry per CDR3 protein. This table has some 320,000 distinct CDR3 sequences, roughly 15% appearing once. The sequenced sample was PBMCs or a T cell subset sorted from them (not recorded which). These TCRs come from a man between 18 and 35 years old who had mild COVID-19 (a few samples of this study predate the infection). Cell type and time point are not known.

The gene calls are TRBV7-9 and TRBJ2-7; 12 nucleotides align to TRBD1. CDR1 is SEHNR, CDR2 FQNEAQ, per germline (reference sequence). The J segment lost 3 bases and the V segment lost 5 bases, leaving 8 bases of the junction unmatched. The CDR3 length is 16 residues. CDR3 DNA: TGTGCCAGCAGCCCCGGGACAGGGGGCTTTTTCTACGAGCAGTACTTC. It is translated as CASSPGTGGFFYEQYF.

V usage is TRBV6-5 and J usage is TRBJ2-5; D not certain. The CDR3 is made up of 13 amino acids. Germline V gives CDR1 MNHEY, CDR2 SVGAGI. Trimming stripped 5 bases from V and 7 bases from J, with 14 bases between. The CDR3 here is CASSVPAERTQYF. CDR3 sequence (DNA): TGTGCCAGCAGTGTGCCAGCCGAGCGGACCCAGTACTTC.

This clonotype came up a few times. This chain uses TRBV4-3 with TRBJ1-6; the D gene is possibly TRBD1 (5 bases). Germline V gene sequence: CDR1 LGHNA, CDR2 YSLEER. The CDR3 runs to 16 residues. Trimming took off 3 bases at V and 6 bases at J, with 15 bases between the two ends. CDR3 region: CASSQIPGHPNSPLHF. CDR3 nucleotide sequence: TGCGCCAGCAGCCAGATTCCTGGACACCCTAATTCACCCCTCCACTTT.

The table lists this clonotype with a few counts. V is TRBV27 and J is TRBJ2-5, with D maybe TRBD2 (6 bases). The V end lost 5 bases, the J end lost 1 base, and 20 bases lay between the germline ends. The CDR3 has 17 residues. The germline gives CDR1 MNHEY, CDR2 SMNVEV (reference sequence). The DNA of the CDR3 is TGTGCCAGCAGTCCCCTAAAACGACTAGGCCTCCAAGAGACCCAGTACTTC. It codes for CASSPLKRLGLQETQYF.

The rearrangement links TRBV15 to TRBJ2-3; TRBD1 is a possible D gene (6 bases). Per the germline V gene, CDR1 is LNHNV and CDR2 is YYDKDF (reference sequence). V was pared by 0 bases and J by 2 bases, with 9 bases between. CDR3 length: 15 amino acids. CDR3 residues: CATSRDRTATDTQYF. The DNA of the CDR3 is TGTGCCACCAGCAGAGATCGGACAGCCACAGATACGCAGTATTTT.

This clonotype turned up a few times. The CDR3 is CSVVDNTGELFF. CDR3 DNA sequence: TGCAGCGTTGTCGATAACACCGGGGAGCTGTTTTTT. V and J are TRBV29-1 and TRBJ2-2; no definite D call. CDR1 is SQVTM and CDR2 is ANQGSEA in the germline V gene. With 4 bases removed from V and 2 bases from J, the gap between germline ends came to 5 bases. CDR3 size: 12 residues.

This clonotype turned up a few times. The chain links TRBV2 to TRBJ2-7, with 9 nucleotides matching TRBD1. V shed 4 bases and J 6 bases; nucleotides not matched to a gene: 1. There are 12 residues in the CDR3. The germline CDR1 and CDR2 sequences are SNHLY and FYNNEI. The CDR3 DNA reads as TGTGCCAGCAGTGGGGACAGGGTCGAGCAGTACTTC. Protein product: CASSGDRVEQYF.

This clonotype has just a few counts. This chain uses TRBV4-2 with TRBJ1-5, with D perhaps TRBD1 (5 bases). CDR3 length equals 15 residues. Germline CDR1 is LGHNA and CDR2 is YNFKEQ. The ends were cut back, 1 base at V and 4 bases at J, with 11 bases in the middle. CDR3 nucleotides: TGTGCCAGCAGCCAAGTCAGGGAGGTTAATCAGCCCCAGCATTTT. This sequence encodes CASSQVREVNQPQHF.

V is TRBV7-8 and J is TRBJ1-4, with D unresolved. Germline V gives CDR1 SGHVS, CDR2 FQNEAQ. This CDR3 region has 14 residues. Trimming stripped 2 bases from V and 4 bases from J, with 8 bases between. The CDR3 DNA sequence: TGTGCCAGCAGCTTAAAGCGGATTAATGAAAAACTGTTTTTT. Its protein product is CASSLKRINEKLFF.

The genes are TRBV7-3 and TRBJ2-5; 12 nucleotides agree with TRBD1. CDR1 and CDR2 (germline): SGHTA, FQGTGA. The CDR3 totals 15 residues. Germline trimming cut 6 bases from V and 4 bases from J; bases unmatched to any gene: 6. CDR3 coding DNA: TGTGCCAGCAGTTCCGGGACAGGGGGCGCAGAGACCCAGTACTTC. As protein: CASSSGTGGAETQYF.

The chain is built from TRBV20-1 and TRBJ2-7; no clear D. The CDR3 sequence is 15 residues long. From germline, CDR1 is DFQATT and CDR2 SNEGSKA (reference sequence). V was shortened by 0 bases and J by 0 bases, with 12 bases between the two germline ends. CDR3 coding DNA: TGCAGTGCTAGAGATCGACTTCCCAGCTCCTACGAGCAGTACTTC. This encodes CSARDRLPSSYEQYF.

This clonotype was detected only a few times. The chain uses TRBV7-8 and TRBJ1-3, with D possibly being TRBD1 (5 bases). The CDR3 runs 15 residues. V was clipped by 0 bases and J by 2 bases, with 8 bases between them. CDR1 is SGHVS, CDR2 FQNEAQ, per germline. CDR3 protein: CASSLAGRAGNTIYF. As DNA, the CDR3 is TGTGCCAGCAGCTTAGCGGGCAGGGCTGGAAACACCATATATTTT. The whole variable domain, remainder taken from reference TRBV7-8 and TRBJ1-3, is GAGVSQSPRYKVAKRGQDVALRCDPISGHVSLFWYQQALGQGPEFLTYFQNEAQLDKSGLPSDRFFAERPEGSVSTLKIQRTQQEDSAVYLCASSLAGRAGNTIYFGEGSWLTVV.

This clonotype was observed a few times. The genes are TRBV12-3 or TRBV12-4 and TRBJ1-1, with D perhaps TRBD1 (5 bases). This CDR3 spans 15 amino acids. Trimming removed 5 bases at V and 4 bases at J, with 17 bases between. The CDR3 region has the DNA TGTGCCAGCAGTGCCCAGCCGCAGGGACGCACTGAAGCTTTCTTT. Translating it yields CASSAQPQGRTEAFF.

This clonotype turned up a few times. The V call is TRBV5-1, the J call TRBJ2-3; possible D gene TRBD1, 6 bases. The CDR3 covers 13 residues. Trimming took 0 bases from V and 8 from J, leaving 10 bases between them. The germline V gene encodes CDR1 SGHRS and CDR2 YFSETQ. The CDR3 DNA reads TGCGCCAGCAGCTTGGAGGGGGTCCCTACGCAGTATTTT. As protein: CASSLEGVPTQYF.

This clonotype turned up a few times. The chain recombines TRBV20-1 with TRBJ2-7; TRBD1 aligns across 8 bases. The V gene's germline CDR1 is DFQATT and CDR2 SNEGSKA (reference sequence). Unmatched junction bases numbered 4, after V lost 6 bases and J lost 3 bases. CDR3 length equals 12 residues. CDR3 in amino acids: CSAGQESYEQYV. CDR3 nucleotides: TGCAGTGCGGGACAGGAGAGCTACGAGCAGTACGTC.

The rearrangement uses TRBV7-9 and TRBJ1-2; D gene ambiguous. The CDR3 length is 15 residues. V dropped 1 base and J dropped 4 bases, with 13 bases sitting between them. Germline V gives CDR1 SEHNR, CDR2 FQNEAQ (reference sequence). Here the CDR3 reads CASSLGSGRGYGYTF. CDR3 DNA: TGTGCCAGCAGCTTAGGATCTGGGAGAGGCTATGGCTACACCTTC.

V and J are TRBV6-1 and TRBJ1-5; 8 positions match TRBD1. Germline V gives CDR1 MNHNS, CDR2 SASEGT. With 1 base clipped from V and 6 bases from J, the junction kept 2 bases outside the gene matches. The CDR3 covers 14 residues. The CDR3 loop reads CASSEGTGSQPQHF. The CDR3 coding sequence is TGTGCCAGCAGTGAAGGGACAGGGAGTCAGCCCCAGCATTTT.

This clonotype was seen only a few times. The CDR3 bases are TGCGCCAGCAGTCAATCGGCGGCAGGCGATCTCGTCCACGAGCAGTACTTC. Encoded protein: CASSQSAAGDLVHEQYF. This chain uses TRBV23-1 with TRBJ2-7; D ambiguous. TRBV23-1 is an open reading frame, and its role is uncertain. The germline V and J ends were trimmed by 0 bases and 5 bases, with 20 bases remaining between them. CDR3 length: 17 residues.

The V and J genes are TRBV7-2 and TRBJ1-1, with 9 bases lining up with TRBD1. After removal of 4 bases from V and 10 bases from J, the junction contained 7 bases not matched to a gene. The CDR3 sequence is 13 residues long. The germline V gene encodes CDR1 SGHTA and CDR2 FQGNSA. The CDR3, as DNA: TGTGCCAGCAGCTCGAGGGGGGACAGGGCAGCTTTCTTT. It encodes CASSSRGDRAAFF.

The V gene is TRBV20-1, the J gene TRBJ2-3; 8 bases align to TRBD2. The V gene's germline CDR1 is DFQATT and CDR2 SNEGSKA (reference sequence). V gave up 5 bases and J gave up 6 bases; unmatched junction bases: 4. The CDR3 is 12 amino acids. This CDR3 reads CSADGGVDTQYF. CDR3 nucleotides: TGCAGTGCTGACGGGGGGGTGGATACGCAGTATTTT.

This clonotype was detected a few times. The CDR3, as DNA: TGTGCCAGCACCCCAGGACCTGGGCTGAACTCTGGGGCCAACGTCCTGACTTTC. Residues: CASTPGPGLNSGANVLTF. The rearrangement joins TRBV27 to TRBJ2-6; D is unclear. Trimming removed 7 bases from V and 0 bases from J, with 19 bases in between. Per the germline V gene, CDR1 is MNHEY and CDR2 is SMNVEV (reference sequence). This CDR3 is built from 18 residues.

At least ten counts were recorded for this clonotype. The chain recombines TRBV4-3 with TRBJ1-5, with TRBD1 as a possible D gene (5 bases). CDR1 and CDR2 (germline): LGHNA, YSLEER. Between the trimmed V and J ends, which lost 0 bases and 7 bases, there was a span of 7 bases. This CDR3 comprises 13 residues. CDR3 DNA: TGCGCCAGCAGCCAAGATGAGGGGCAGCCCCAGCATTTT. Translation: CASSQDEGQPQHF.

V is TRBV20-1 and J is TRBJ2-3; TRBD2 is a possible D gene (6 bases). Germline V gene data show CDR1 as DFQATT and CDR2 as SNEGSKA (reference sequence). The CDR3 sequence is 15 residues long. V was shortened by 6 bases and J by 8 bases, with 24 bases between the two germline ends. The DNA of the CDR3 is TGCAGTGCCCGTAGCCGGGACTTACCAGCCGGTACGCAGTATTTT. This gives the protein CSARSRDLPAGTQYF.

V and J are TRBV10-3 and TRBJ2-3; perhaps TRBD2 as D (6 bases). This CDR3 has 15 residues. V shed 8 bases and J shed 2 bases, with 17 bases lying between them. Germline values: CDR1 ENHRY, CDR2 SYGVKD. The CDR3 coding sequence is TGTGCCATCGCGGGGCTTATGAAGAACACAGATACGCAGTATTTT. This translates into CAIAGLMKNTDTQYF.

V gene TRBV11-1 combines with J gene TRBJ1-1; weak D call: TRBD1 (5 bases). V gave up 2 bases and J gave up 3 bases, with 13 bases separating them. Per germline, CDR1 SGHAT and CDR2 FQDESV (reference sequence). CDR3 size: 15 residues. CDR3: CASSLSVRGYTEAFF. CDR3 DNA: TGTGCCAGCAGCTTAAGTGTGCGGGGGTACACTGAAGCTTTCTTT.

This clonotype was seen only a few times. This chain connects TRBV7-9 to TRBJ1-2; possible D gene TRBD1, 5 bases. The CDR3 spans 13 residues. The ends were cut back, 2 bases at V and 6 bases at J, with 10 bases in the middle. Germline V CDR1 and CDR2: SEHNR, FQNEAQ (reference sequence). The CDR3 is CASSLSSGDGYTF. The CDR3 DNA is TGTGCCAGCAGCTTATCGTCGGGGGATGGCTACACCTTC.

The table lists this clonotype with many counts. The J gene is TRBJ2-1, the V gene TRBV4-1; weak D call: TRBD1 (5 bases). The CDR3 sequence is 16 residues long. Germline V gene sequence: CDR1 MGHRA, CDR2 YSYEKL. The V end was cut by 0 bases, the J end by 5 bases, with 14 bases between. The CDR3 loop reads CASSQEPWSGNNEQFF. The CDR3 DNA sequence: TGCGCCAGCAGCCAAGAACCATGGTCAGGGAACAATGAGCAGTTCTTC.

This clonotype was seen ten or more times. The gene calls are TRBV7-2 and TRBJ1-1; no clear D gene. V dropped 3 bases and J dropped 5 bases, with 10 bases sitting between them. The CDR3 is made up of 13 amino acids. Germline V gives CDR1 SGHTA, CDR2 FQGNSA. CDR3 protein: CASSFYGGTEAFF. CDR3 coding DNA: TGTGCCAGCAGCTTTTACGGAGGTACTGAAGCTTTCTTT. The variable domain in full, completed from reference TRBV7-2 and TRBJ1-1, reads GAGVSQSPSNKVTEKGKDVELRCDPISGHTALYWYRQSLGQGLEFLIYFQGNSAPDKSGLPSDRFSAERTGGSVSTLTIQRTQQEDSAVYLCASSFYGGTEAFFGQGTRLTVV.

This clonotype has just one count. CDR3 DNA sequence: TGTGCCAGCAGCTGGTGGCAGGGGTCCACAGATACGCAGTATTTT. Residues: CASSWWQGSTDTQYF. This chain connects TRBV7-2 to TRBJ2-3, with a possible D match to TRBD1 (6 bases). The CDR3 totals 15 residues. Trimming pared 4 bases from V and 2 bases from J, leaving 13 bases between. CDR1 and CDR2 (germline): SGHTA, FQGNSA. The full variable domain, in which reference TRBV7-2 and TRBJ2-3 provide the parts outside the CDR3, is GAGVSQSPSNKVTEKGKDVELRCDPISGHTALYWYRQSLGQGLEFLIYFQGNSAPDKSGLPSDRFSAERTGGSVSTLTIQRTQQEDSAVYLCASSWWQGSTDTQYFGPGTRLTVL.

The J gene is TRBJ2-4, the V gene TRBV20-1, with 7 bases lining up with TRBD2. The CDR3 is made up of 13 amino acids. Trimming at V came to 1 base and at J to 8 bases, leaving 5 bases not matched to a gene. Germline assignment: CDR1 DFQATT and CDR2 SNEGSKA (reference sequence). The CDR3 DNA sequence: TGCAGTGCTAGAGTCGTAGCGGGTGACATTCAGTACTTC. This sequence encodes CSARVVAGDIQYF.

The chain combines TRBV5-5 with TRBJ2-7, with TRBD2 as a possible D gene (5 bases). The CDR3 runs to 13 residues. The germline V gene encodes CDR1 SGHKS and CDR2 YYEKEE (reference sequence). The germline V and J ends were trimmed by 3 bases and 2 bases, with 9 bases remaining between them. The CDR3 spells CASSSTMAYEQYV. CDR3 bases: TGTGCCAGCAGCTCGACTATGGCCTACGAGCAGTACGTC.

The chain joins TRBV4-1 to TRBJ2-1; D might be TRBD1 or TRBD2, each matching 5 bases. Germline CDR1 reads MGHRA; CDR2 reads YSYEKL. This CDR3 contains 17 residues. The V gene lost 4 bases and the J gene lost 6 bases, with 22 bases spanning the gap. CDR3 DNA: TGCGCCAGCAGCCGCCCAGGGACGGCAAAGGGATTCAATGAGCAGTTCTTC. It translates to CASSRPGTAKGFNEQFF.